The present T cell receptor (beta chain) was sequenced within a study of T cell repertoires in cytomegalovirus infection. About the study: Signatures in public TCR beta sequences pointed to both CMV infection and matching HLA type.

MiXCR, applied by TCRdb to the reads, yields one record per CDR3 protein. Among 680,000 or so distinct CDR3 sequences listed, less than 40% were seen once. General study results and limits: Ex vivo responses were dominated by HLA-C-restricted CMV-specific TCR beta clonotypes. Accumulated public TCR beta family frequency recognized individuals carrying CMV together with the relevant HLA.

Comment on this clonotype: Its antigen remains unknown.

Unmatched junction bases numbered 5, after V lost 2 bases and J lost 4 bases. Germline lookup yields CDR1 SGHRS and CDR2 YFSETQ. The CDR3 length is 16 residues. The sample was PBMCs. The chain couples TRBV5-1 to TRBJ2-3, with 12 bases aligning to TRBD2. This TCR was sampled from a human donor in good health (CMV status not recorded). Some clones in this sample may be carry-over from other donors' samples. CDR3 region: CASSFGLAGRSDTQYF. The CDR3 nucleotides read TGCGCCAGCAGCTTCGGACTAGCGGGGAGGTCAGATACGCAGTATTTT.